The present T cell receptor (beta chain) was sequenced within a study of T-cell reconstitution after alpha-beta-depleted transplantation in children. Broader study findings: Surviving recipient cells, namely T cells and thymic progenitors, were the source of high day-60 TCRbeta diversity in some patients. Several hundred rapidly expanded clones from non-depleted graft cells reportedly supplied alpha-beta T cells about two months post-transplant. T-cell counts and diversity were attributed mostly to newly produced T cells one year after transplant.

This clonotype was counted at least ten times. What it binds is unknown. CDR1 DFQATT and CDR2 SNEGSKA come from the germline V gene (reference sequence). CDR3 length equals 15 residues. The V segment lost 4 bases and the J segment 7 bases; nucleotides outside the gene matches: 12. Preparation of the TCRbeta library was carried out with unique molecular identifiers. TCRdb independently ran MiXCR on the PCR reads; one entry per CDR3 protein. This sample has around 100,000 distinct CDR3 sequences, with 7% to 8% found just once. The rearrangement links TRBV20-1 to TRBJ2-1; 8 bases are a match to TRBD2. The TCR originated in a boy younger than 10 with acute lymphoblastic leukemia, due to receive a stem cell transplant. Here the sequenced sample was PBMCs, taken before TCRalphabeta/CD19-depleted stem cell transplant. CDR3 amino acids: CSAKWSGGPLNEQFF. The CDR3 DNA follows: TGCAGTGCTAAATGGTCGGGGGGGCCTTTGAATGAGCAGTTCTTC.